This T cell receptor (beta chain) was profiled in a study of blood T cell repertoires in COVID-19 (dated by TCRdb to between 2020 and 2021). In the study overall: The collaborator samples originated in the United States, Italy and Spain and spanned the acute and convalescent phases of COVID-19. Where available, HLA class I and class II types were obtained from metadata supplied by the sample provider rather than from assay-based typing. Samples were obtained from the ongoing ImmuneRACE study (first 160 participants) and from about 1,300 subjects provided by 6 global collaborators. Deeply sampled blood TCRbeta repertoires from subjects exposed to, actively infected with, or recovered from COVID-19 were included in the dataset. The repertoires were released in a freely available public database meant as a resource for research on the immune response to SARS-CoV-2. The prospective study material was composed of cDNA or gDNA derived from T cells, B-cell-depleted T cells, or PBMCs. Sample metadata almost always included a de-identified subject ID, COVID-19 status, age in years and sex. Paper-wide results and their limitations: How much clinical and demographic metadata was included differed by source and by participant, and the metadata was provided uncurated.

The collaborating institutions used their own protocols to collect whole blood in K2EDTA tubes. For TCRbeta analysis, collaborators shipped samples as frozen whole blood, isolated PBMCs, or DNA extracted from either of those sample types. With regard to this clone: The clone's antigen remains unknown. Base-call qualities are not available, and no considerably larger clone is one nucleotide away.

The CDR1 and CDR2 encoded by the germline V gene are KGHDR and SFDVKD. Germline trimming amounts to 5 bases on V and 4 bases on J, with 7 as the count of junction bases outside the gene matches. From the cysteine through the phenylalanine, the CDR3 covers 15 amino acids. Only the CDR3 part of the read is kept: 45 bases, read in frame from the first base. TCRbeta CDR3 regions were amplified from genomic DNA by means of the immunoSEQ Assay, a bias-controlled multiplex PCR. As for the authors' bioinformatics: The number of nucleated cells in each sample was estimated from the amplification of reference gene primers within the assay. To quantify the absolute abundance of each unique TCRbeta CDR3 rearrangement, sequence reads were collapsed and filtered. For each sample, productive Simpson clonality was calculated as the square root of Simpson's diversity index across productive rearrangements. What TCRdb holds here is the immuneACCESS table cut down to in-frame rearrangements. Part of the clones is not present; checked against another copy, under half of the missing clones reflect an unresolved V gene, and the others are unexplained. That table furnishes V, J and clone size, whereas the DNA furnished D and trimming. The sample table shows tens of thousands of clones, and less than 90% are seen once. The top ten constitute less than 20% of the sample.

This TCR was recovered from a human donor with active COVID-19. The donor label of this sample is uncertain. The sequenced material came from peripheral blood. The chain links TRBV24-1 with TRBJ2-3; the central 8 bases match TRBD2. Here is the DNA: TGTGCCACCAGTGCATACTCGGGGGGGGCAGATACGCAGTATTTT. Translation gives CATSAYSGGADTQYF.